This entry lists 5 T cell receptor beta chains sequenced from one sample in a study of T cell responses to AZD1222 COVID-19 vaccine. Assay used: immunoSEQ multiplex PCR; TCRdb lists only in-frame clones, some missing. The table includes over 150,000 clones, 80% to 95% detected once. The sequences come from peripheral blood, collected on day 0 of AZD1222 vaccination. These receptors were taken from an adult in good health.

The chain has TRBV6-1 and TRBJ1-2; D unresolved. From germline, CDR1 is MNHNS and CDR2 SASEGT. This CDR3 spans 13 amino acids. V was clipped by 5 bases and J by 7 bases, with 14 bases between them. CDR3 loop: CASSNSPPTGYTF. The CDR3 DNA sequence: TGTGCCAGCAGTAACAGCCCCCCGACTGGCTACACCTTC.

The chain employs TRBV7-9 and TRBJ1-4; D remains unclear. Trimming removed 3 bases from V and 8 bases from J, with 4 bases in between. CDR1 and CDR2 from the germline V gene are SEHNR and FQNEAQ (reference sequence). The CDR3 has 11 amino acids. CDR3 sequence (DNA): TGTGCCAGCAGCTTCGCCGAAAAACTGTTTTTT. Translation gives CASSFAEKLFF.

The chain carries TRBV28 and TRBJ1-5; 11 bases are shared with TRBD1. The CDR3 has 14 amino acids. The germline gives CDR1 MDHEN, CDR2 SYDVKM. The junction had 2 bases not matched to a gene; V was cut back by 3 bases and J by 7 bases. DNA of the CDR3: TGTGCCAGCAGTTTTCGGACAGGGGGCCAGCCCCAGCATTTT. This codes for CASSFRTGGQPQHF.

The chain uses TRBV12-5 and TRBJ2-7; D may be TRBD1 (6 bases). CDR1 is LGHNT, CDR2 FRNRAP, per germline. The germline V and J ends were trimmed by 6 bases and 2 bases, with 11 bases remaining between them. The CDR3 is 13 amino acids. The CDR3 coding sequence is TGTGCTAGTGGGGGGGACAACGCCTACGAGCAGTACTTC. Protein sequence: CASGGDNAYEQYF.

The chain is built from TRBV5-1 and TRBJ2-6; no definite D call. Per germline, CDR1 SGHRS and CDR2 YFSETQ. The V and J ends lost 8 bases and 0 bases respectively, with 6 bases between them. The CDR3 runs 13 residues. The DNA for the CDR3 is TGCGCCAGTCAGAGCTCTGGGGCCAACGTCCTGACTTTC. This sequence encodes CASQSSGANVLTF.